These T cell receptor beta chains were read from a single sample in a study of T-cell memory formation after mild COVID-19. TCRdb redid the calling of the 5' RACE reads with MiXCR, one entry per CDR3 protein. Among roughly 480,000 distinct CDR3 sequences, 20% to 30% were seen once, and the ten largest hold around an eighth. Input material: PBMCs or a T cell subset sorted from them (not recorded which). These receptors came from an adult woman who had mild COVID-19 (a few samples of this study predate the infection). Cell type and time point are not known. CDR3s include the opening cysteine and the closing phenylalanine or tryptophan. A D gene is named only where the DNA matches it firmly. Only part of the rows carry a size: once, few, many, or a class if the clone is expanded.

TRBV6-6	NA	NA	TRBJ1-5	TGTGCCAGCACTAACGCGGGGTATAGCAATCAGCCCCAGCATTTT	CASTNAGYSNQPQHF
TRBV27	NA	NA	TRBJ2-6	TGTGCCAGCAGTTTATCTGGAGGGCTAATAAGCTCTGGGGCCAACGTCCTGACTTTC	CASSLSGGLISSGANVLTF
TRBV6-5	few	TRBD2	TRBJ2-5	TGTGCCAGCAGAGGACTAGCGGGAGGGCCTGGTAGTCGACAGACCCAGTACTTC	CASRGLAGGPGSRQTQYF
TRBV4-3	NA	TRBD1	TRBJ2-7	TGCGCCAGCAGCCAAGAACCGGGACAGGGTTCCCACGAGCAGTACTTC	CASSQEPGQGSHEQYF
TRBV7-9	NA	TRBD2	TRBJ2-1	TGTGCCAGCAGCTTAGCTAGCGGGAGGGCCTTAAGGAATGAGCAGTTCTTC	CASSLASGRALRNEQFF
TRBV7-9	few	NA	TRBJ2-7	TGTGCCAGCAGCTCCGGAGGACGGACCTACGAGCAGTACTTC	CASSSGGRTYEQYF
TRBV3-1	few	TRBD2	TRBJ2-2	TGTGCCAGCAGCGAGGGTCTAGCGGGGGCCGGGGAGCTGTTTTTT	CASSEGLAGAGELFF
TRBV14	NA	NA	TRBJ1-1	TGTGCCAGCAGCCGGTTATCCGCGATGGCACCGAGGCCTGAAGCTTTCTTT	CASSRLSAMAPRPEAFF
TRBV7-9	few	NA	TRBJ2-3	TGTGCCAGCAGCCAACAACAAGGGATCACAGATACGCAGTATTTT	CASSQQQGITDTQYF
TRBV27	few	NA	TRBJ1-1	TGTGCCAGCAGTTTATCAAGACTGAACACTGAAGCTTTCTTT	CASSLSRLNTEAFF
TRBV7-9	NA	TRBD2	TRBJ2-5	TGTGCCAGCAGTTTTAGCGGGTTTGGAGAGACCCAGTACTTC	CASSFSGFGETQYF
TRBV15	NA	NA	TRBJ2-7	TGTGCCACCGCGAGAGCCCCAGAGACCTACGAGCAGTACTTC	CATARAPETYEQYF
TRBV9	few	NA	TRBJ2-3	TGTGCCAGCAGCGAGGGACTTTCAGACACAGATACGCAGTATTTT	CASSEGLSDTDTQYF
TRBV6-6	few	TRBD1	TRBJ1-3	TGTGCCACCATCCGGACAGGCTCTGGAAACACCATATATTTT	CATIRTGSGNTIYF
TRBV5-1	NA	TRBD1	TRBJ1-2	TGCGCCAGCAGCCCGGACAGGCGCTATGGCTACACCTTC	CASSPDRRYGYTF
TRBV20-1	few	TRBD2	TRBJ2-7	TGCAGTGCTAGAGGTAGCGGGAGGGGCTACGAGCAGTACTTC	CSARGSGRGYEQYF
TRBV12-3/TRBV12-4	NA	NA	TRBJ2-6	TGTGCCAGCAGCTCCCTTACAGGGCTCGGGGCCAACGTCCTGACTTTC	CASSSLTGLGANVLTF
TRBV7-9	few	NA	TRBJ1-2	TGTGCCAGCAGCTCGGGCAGGGACAATGGCTACACCTTC	CASSSGRDNGYTF
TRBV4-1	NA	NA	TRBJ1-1	TGCGCCAGCAGCCACTTTCTGGGCGGGGGTAGAAGAACTGAAGCTTTCTTT	CASSHFLGGGRRTEAFF
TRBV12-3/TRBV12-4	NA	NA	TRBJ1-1	TGTGCCAGCTCCTTAAATGGGTATGCCCCGAGGAACACTGAAGCTTTCTTT	CASSLNGYAPRNTEAFF
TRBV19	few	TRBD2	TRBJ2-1	TGTGCCAGTAGTAGACTAGCGGGGGGCATTAGCTCCTACAATGAGCAGTTCTTC	CASSRLAGGISSYNEQFF
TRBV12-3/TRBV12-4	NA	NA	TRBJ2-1	TGTGCCAGCAGGGATCAGGGGATACCCTACAATGAGCAGTTCTTC	CASRDQGIPYNEQFF
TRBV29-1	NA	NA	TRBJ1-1	TGCAGCGTTGAAGGGGAGGGCTTGAACACTGAAGCTTTCTTT	CSVEGEGLNTEAFF
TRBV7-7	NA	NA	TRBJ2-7	TGTGCTAGCAGCTTAGCTTTCGGACCCTACGAGCAGTACTTC	CASSLAFGPYEQYF
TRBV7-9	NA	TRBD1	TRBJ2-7	TGTGCCAGCAGCCGGACAGGGGGCCGATACGAGCAGTACTTC	CASSRTGGRYEQYF
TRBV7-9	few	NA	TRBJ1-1	TGTGCCAGCAGCGCCCGGGTGAGGGGCGGAGCTGAAGCTTTCTTT	CASSARVRGGAEAFF
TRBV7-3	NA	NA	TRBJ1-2	TGTGCCAGCAGCTTATCGGGGGCGAGCTATGGCTACACCTTC	CASSLSGASYGYTF
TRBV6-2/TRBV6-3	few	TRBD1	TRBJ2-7	TGTGCCAGCAGTTACTCCCGGGACAGGGTCTACGAGCAGTACTTC	CASSYSRDRVYEQYF
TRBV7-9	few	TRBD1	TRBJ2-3	TGTGCCAGCAGCTTGGGTCCTGGGACAGGGGGCGCGGGACTCCCGGCACCCACGCAGTATTTT	CASSLGPGTGGAGLPAPTQYF
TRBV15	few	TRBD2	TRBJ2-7	TGTGCCACCAGCGGTCCCGGGACTAGCGGGGGTGTCAGCTCCTACGAGCAGTACTTC	CATSGPGTSGGVSSYEQYF
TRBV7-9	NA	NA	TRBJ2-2	TGTGCCAGCAGCCCGTTGAAAGGGGTGGTGCCGAACACCGGGGAGCTGTTTTTT	CASSPLKGVVPNTGELFF
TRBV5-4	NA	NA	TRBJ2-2	TGTGCCAGCAGCTTGGGAGCGTCAACCGGGGAGCTGTTTTTT	CASSLGASTGELFF
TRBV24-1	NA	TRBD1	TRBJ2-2	TGTGCCACCAGTGATTGGTACGGGGGACAGGGCCTCACCGGGGAGCTGTTTTTT	CATSDWYGGQGLTGELFF
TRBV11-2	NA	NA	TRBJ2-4	TGTGCCAGCAGCTTAGATCTGCTCACAATTCAGTACTTC	CASSLDLLTIQYF
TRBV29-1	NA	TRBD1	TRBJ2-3	TGCAGCGGACACAGGGGATCCTGGACAGATACGCAGTATTTT	CSGHRGSWTDTQYF
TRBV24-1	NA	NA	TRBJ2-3	TGTGCCACCAGTGGGTGGACCACAGATACGCAGTATTTT	CATSGWTTDTQYF
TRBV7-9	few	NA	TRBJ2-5	TGTGCCAGCAGCTTAAGGGCCCTTAGACGCCAAGAGACCCAGTACTTC	CASSLRALRRQETQYF
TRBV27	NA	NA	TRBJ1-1	TGTGCCAGCAGTCCACACCGGGACCCTCGAGCTTTCTTT	CASSPHRDPRAFF
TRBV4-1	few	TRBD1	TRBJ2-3	TGCGCCAGCAGCCAGCTGGGGACAGGGAGCACAGATACGCAGTATTTT	CASSQLGTGSTDTQYF
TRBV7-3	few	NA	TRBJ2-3	TGTGCCAGCAGCTCGACGGGTCTCACAGATACGCAGTATTTT	CASSSTGLTDTQYF
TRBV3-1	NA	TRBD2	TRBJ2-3	TGTGCCAGCAGCCAAGCTGCTAGCGGGTTAAGCGATACGCAGTATTTT	CASSQAASGLSDTQYF
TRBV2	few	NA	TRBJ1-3	TGTGCCAGCAGTGATATAGGGGGGTCTGGAAACACCATATATTTT	CASSDIGGSGNTIYF
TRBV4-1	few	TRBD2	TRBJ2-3	TGCGCCAGCAGCCAAGGGGCTAGCGGAGATACGCAGTATTTT	CASSQGASGDTQYF
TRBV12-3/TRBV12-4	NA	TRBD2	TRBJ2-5	TGTGCCAGCAGCCATCTAGCGGGGGGGCCTCGGGAGACCCAGTACTTC	CASSHLAGGPRETQYF
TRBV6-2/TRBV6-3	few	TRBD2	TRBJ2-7	TGTGCCAGCAGTTACTCTCCGGGACTAGCGGGAGGGCCGGTCTACGAGCAGTACTTC	CASSYSPGLAGGPVYEQYF
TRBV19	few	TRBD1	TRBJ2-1	TGTGCCAGTAGTATGGGGACAGGGGGAAACAATGAGCAGTTCTTC	CASSMGTGGNNEQFF
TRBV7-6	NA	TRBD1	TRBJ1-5	TGTGCCAGCAGCCCAGGGGGAGTCGGCGGTCAGCCCCAGCATTTT	CASSPGGVGGQPQHF
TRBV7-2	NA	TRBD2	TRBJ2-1	TGTGCCAGCAGTTCCGGGCTGGGGCTAGCGGGAATTAATGAGCAGTTCTTC	CASSSGLGLAGINEQFF
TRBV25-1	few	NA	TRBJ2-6	TGTGCCAGCAGTGAATTCCCCACATCCTGGGGCTCTGGGGCCAACGTCCTGACTTTC	CASSEFPTSWGSGANVLTF
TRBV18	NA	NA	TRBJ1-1	TGTGCCAGCTCCCTCAACGACAAGGCCGTAGCTTTCTTT	CASSLNDKAVAFF
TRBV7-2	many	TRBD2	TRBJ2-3	TGTGCCAGTACTAGCGGGAGGGCCTCACAGGATACGCAGTATTTT	CASTSGRASQDTQYF
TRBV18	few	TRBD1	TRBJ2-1	TGTGCCAGCTCACCACAAGCCGGGACAGGGGTTGGCAATGAGCAGTTCTTC	CASSPQAGTGVGNEQFF
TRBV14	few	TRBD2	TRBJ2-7	TGTGCCAGCAGCCGTCGTAGGACTAGCGGCTCCTACGAGCAGTACTTC	CASSRRRTSGSYEQYF
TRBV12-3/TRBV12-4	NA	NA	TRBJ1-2	TGTGCCACCCCATCAGGGGCTCGGGACTATGGCTACACCTTC	CATPSGARDYGYTF
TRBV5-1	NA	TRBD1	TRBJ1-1	TGCGCCAGCAGCTCAGGACAGGGGGCGCAAACTGAAGCTTTCTTT	CASSSGQGAQTEAFF
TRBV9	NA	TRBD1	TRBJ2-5	TGTGCCAGCAGCTTATACGGACAGGGGCTCGAGACCCAGTACTTC	CASSLYGQGLETQYF
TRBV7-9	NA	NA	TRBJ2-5	TGTGCCAGCAGCTTAGATGGGGGATTTCAAGAGACCCAGTACTTC	CASSLDGGFQETQYF